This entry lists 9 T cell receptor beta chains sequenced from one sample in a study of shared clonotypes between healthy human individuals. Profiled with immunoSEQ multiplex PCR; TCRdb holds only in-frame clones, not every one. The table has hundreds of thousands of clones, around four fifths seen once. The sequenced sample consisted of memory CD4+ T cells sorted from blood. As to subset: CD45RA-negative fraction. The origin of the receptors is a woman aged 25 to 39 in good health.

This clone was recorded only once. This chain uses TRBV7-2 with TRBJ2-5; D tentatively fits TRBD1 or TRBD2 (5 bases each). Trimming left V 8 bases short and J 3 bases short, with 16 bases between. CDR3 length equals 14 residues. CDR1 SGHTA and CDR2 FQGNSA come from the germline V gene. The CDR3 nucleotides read TGTGCCAGCGCTAGATGGGGGAGAGAAGAGACCCAGTACTTC. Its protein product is CASARWGREETQYF. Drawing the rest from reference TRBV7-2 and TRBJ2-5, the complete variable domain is GAGVSQSPSNKVTEKGKDVELRCDPISGHTALYWYRQSLGQGLEFLIYFQGNSAPDKSGLPSDRFSAERTGGSVSTLTIQRTQQEDSAVYLCASARWGREETQYFGPGTRLLVL.

DNA for the CDR3: TGTGCCAGCAGTGAGGAAATTGGCTACACCTTC. Encoded protein: CASSEEIGYTF. V usage is TRBV2 and J usage is TRBJ1-2; D not resolved. The CDR3 is made up of 11 amino acids. Between the trimmed V and J ends, which lost 3 bases and 7 bases, there was a span of 6 bases. CDR1 and CDR2 (germline): SNHLY, FYNNEI.

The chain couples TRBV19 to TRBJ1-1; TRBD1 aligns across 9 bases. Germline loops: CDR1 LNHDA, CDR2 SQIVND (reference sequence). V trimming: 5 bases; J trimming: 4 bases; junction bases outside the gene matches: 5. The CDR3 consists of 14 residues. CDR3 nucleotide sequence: TGTGCCAGTAGTGTACGACAGGGGGGCACTGAAGCTTTCTTT. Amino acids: CASSVRQGGTEAFF.

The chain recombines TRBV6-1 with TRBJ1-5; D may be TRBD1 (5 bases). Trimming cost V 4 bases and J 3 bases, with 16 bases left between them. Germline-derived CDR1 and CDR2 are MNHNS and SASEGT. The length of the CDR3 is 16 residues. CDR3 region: CASSALGAGDNQPQHF. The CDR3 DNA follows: TGTGCCAGCAGTGCCCTCGGGGCGGGGGACAATCAGCCCCAGCATTTT.

Here the CDR3 DNA reads TGTGCCACCGATTCTCGTGCGAGTACCGGGGAGCTGTTTTTT. Protein sequence: CATDSRASTGELFF. The rearrangement joins TRBV5-5 to TRBJ2-2; no definite D call. The ends were cut back, 9 bases at V and 5 bases at J, with 17 bases in the middle. This CDR3 spans 14 amino acids. Germline-derived CDR1 and CDR2 are SGHKS and YYEKEE (reference sequence).

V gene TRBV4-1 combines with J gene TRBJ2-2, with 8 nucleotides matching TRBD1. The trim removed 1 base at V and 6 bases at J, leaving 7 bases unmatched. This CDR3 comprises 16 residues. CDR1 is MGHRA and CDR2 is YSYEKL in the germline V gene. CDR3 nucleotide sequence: TGCGCCAGCAGCCAAGTAGCCACAGGGGGACCCGGGGAGCTGTTTTTT. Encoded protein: CASSQVATGGPGELFF.

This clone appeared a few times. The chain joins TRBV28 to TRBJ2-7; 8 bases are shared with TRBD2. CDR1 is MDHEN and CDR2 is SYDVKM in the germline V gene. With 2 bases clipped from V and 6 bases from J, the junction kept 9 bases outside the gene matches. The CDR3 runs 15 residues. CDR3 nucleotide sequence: TGTGCCAGCAGTTTAATCAAAGCGGGAGCGTCCGAGCAGTACTTC. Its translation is CASSLIKAGASEQYF.

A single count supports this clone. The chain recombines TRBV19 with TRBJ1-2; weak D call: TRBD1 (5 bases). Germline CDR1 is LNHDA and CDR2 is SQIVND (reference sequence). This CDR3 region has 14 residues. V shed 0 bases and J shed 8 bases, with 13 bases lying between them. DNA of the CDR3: TGTGCCAGTAGTATAGAAAGGATCACAGGAGGCTACACCTTC. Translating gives CASSIERITGGYTF.

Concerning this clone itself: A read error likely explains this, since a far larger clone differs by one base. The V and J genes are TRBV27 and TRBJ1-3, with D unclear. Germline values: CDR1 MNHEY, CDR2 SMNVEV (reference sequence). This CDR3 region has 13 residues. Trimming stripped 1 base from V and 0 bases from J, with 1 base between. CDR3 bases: TGTGCCAGCAGTTTATTCTCTGGAAACACCATATATTTT. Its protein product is CASSLFSGNTIYF.